These 15 T cell receptor beta chains were all obtained from the same sample, sequenced in a study of blood T cell repertoires in COVID-19. The protocol was immunoSEQ multiplex PCR, while the TCRdb copy is restricted to in-frame clones and leaves out a portion. Of 150,000 to 200,000 clones listed, approximately 79% are singletons. Source material: PBMCs or T cells enriched from blood (not recorded which). The receptor source for this set is a woman in her sixties with acute COVID-19.

The CDR3 loop reads CASSLRLDRAGEQFF. Here the CDR3 DNA reads TGTGCCAGCAGCCTCCGTCTAGACAGGGCAGGCGAGCAGTTCTTC. The chain links TRBV7-8 to TRBJ2-1; 7 bases align to TRBD1. Trimming took 5 bases from V and 10 from J; bases not matched to a gene: 14. CDR1 is SGHVS and CDR2 is FQNEAQ in the germline V gene. The CDR3 contains 15 residues.

The V and J genes are TRBV19 and TRBJ1-4; no definite D call. Germline CDR1 LNHDA, CDR2 SQIVND (reference sequence). Trimming stripped 4 bases from V and 0 bases from J, with 12 bases between. The CDR3 is 16 amino acids. The CDR3 DNA reads TGTGCCAGTAGTAGGGTCGGAACAGCAACTAATGAAAAACTGTTTTTT. This gives the protein CASSRVGTATNEKLFF.

The chain has TRBV6-4 and TRBJ1-1; maybe TRBD1 (5 bases). CDR3 size: 15 residues. Germline CDR1 and CDR2: MRHNA and SNTAGT. V was cut by 7 bases and J by 2 bases, with 17 bases left in between. The CDR3: CASKREDSLNTEAFF. The DNA of the CDR3 is TGTGCCAGCAAAAGGGAAGACAGTTTAAACACTGAAGCTTTCTTT.

Only a few counts were recorded for this clone. The chain uses TRBV5-1 and TRBJ2-5; 16 bases line up with TRBD2. V gave up 4 bases and J gave up 5 bases; unmatched junction bases: 8. CDR3 length equals 17 residues. Germline CDR1 SGHRS, CDR2 YFSETQ. CDR3 sequence (DNA): TGCGCCAGCAGCCCGGGACTAGCGGGGGGGCCCGAGGAGACCCAGTACTTC. Translating it yields CASSPGLAGGPEETQYF. Full variable domain (remainder filled in from reference TRBV5-1 and TRBJ2-5): KAGVTQTPRYLIKTRGQQVTLSCSPISGHRSVSWYQQTPGQGLQFLFEYFSETQRNKGNFPGRFSGRQFSNSRSEMNVSTLELGDSALYLCASSPGLAGGPEETQYFGPGTRLLVL.

The V call is TRBV5-1, the J call TRBJ2-3, with D maybe TRBD1 (6 bases). The CDR3 sequence is 16 residues long. V was clipped by 1 base and J by 5 bases, with 17 bases between them. CDR1 and CDR2 from the germline V gene are SGHRS and YFSETQ. CDR3 sequence reads: CASSLRRQGSEDTQYF. The CDR3 bases are TGCGCCAGCAGCTTGCGTCGGCAGGGGTCTGAAGATACGCAGTATTTT.

A note on this clone: One end of the junction fails to match germline, which may point to a read error. The genes are TRBV5-1 and TRBJ2-3; maybe TRBD2 (6 bases). The CDR3 is 17 residues long. In germline, CDR1 is SGHRS, CDR2 YFSETQ. The DNA of the CDR3 is TGCGCCAGCAGCGCGGCCCCGTCGGGTAGCGGCACAAATACGCAGTATTTT. This sequence encodes CASSAAPSGSGTNTQYF.

The V call is TRBV3-1 (or the pseudogene TRBV3-2), the J call TRBJ2-3; 8 bases line up with TRBD2. The V segment lost 3 bases and the J segment 8 bases; nucleotides outside the gene matches: 7. Germline CDR1 is LGHDT and CDR2 is YNNKEL (reference sequence). This CDR3 has 14 amino acids. CDR3 DNA: TGTGCCAGCAGCCATCCCCAGGCGGGAGGTACGCAGTATTTT. Residues: CASSHPQAGGTQYF.

The gene calls are TRBV30 and TRBJ1-5; 9 bases are shared with TRBD1. The length of the CDR3 is 15 residues. V was clipped by 2 bases and J by 5 bases; unmatched bases: 7. From germline, CDR1 is GTSNPN and CDR2 SVGIG (reference sequence). In nucleotides, the CDR3 is TGTGCCTGGAGTACCGGGACAGGGCGATATCAGCCCCAGCATTTT. Translation gives CAWSTGTGRYQPQHF.

The J gene is TRBJ2-3, the V gene TRBV5-1, with D perhaps matching TRBD2 (6 bases). CDR1 is SGHRS and CDR2 is YFSETQ in the germline V gene. The V and J ends lost 4 bases and 0 bases respectively, with 9 bases between them. The CDR3 spans 14 residues. CDR3 sequence reads: CASSPGTSTDTQYF. CDR3 DNA: TGCGCCAGCAGCCCCGGGACTAGCACAGATACGCAGTATTTT. Looking up the rest from reference TRBV5-1 and TRBJ2-3 gives the full variable domain: KAGVTQTPRYLIKTRGQQVTLSCSPISGHRSVSWYQQTPGQGLQFLFEYFSETQRNKGNFPGRFSGRQFSNSRSEMNVSTLELGDSALYLCASSPGTSTDTQYFGPGTRLTVL.

The chain uses TRBV5-1 and TRBJ1-1; 8 positions agree with TRBD1. The CDR3 extends over 15 amino acids. The V gene end was trimmed by 4 bases and the J gene end by 1 base; junction bases not matched to a gene: 6. The germline V gene encodes CDR1 SGHRS and CDR2 YFSETQ. CDR3 sequence (DNA): TGCGCCAGCAGCGCCCCCGGGACAGGGAACACTGAAGCTTTCTTT. Encoded protein: CASSAPGTGNTEAFF.

This CDR3 is CASRYHRERTF. CDR3 bases: TGTGCCAGCAGGTACCACAGGGAACGCACCTTC. The V and J genes are TRBV6-2 or TRBV6-3 and TRBJ1-2, with a possible D match to TRBD1 (6 bases). The V gene lost 6 bases and the J gene lost 13 bases, with 15 bases spanning the gap. This CDR3 has 11 amino acids. Germline CDR1 MNHEY, CDR2 SVGEGT.

The chain links TRBV10-3 to TRBJ2-1; weak D call: TRBD1 (6 bases). Germline V lookup: CDR1 ENHRY, CDR2 SYGVKD. There are 16 residues in the CDR3. The V end lost 0 bases, the J end lost 2 bases, and 11 bases lay between the germline ends. CDR3 in amino acids: CAISESTRGTYNEQFF. CDR3 bases: TGTGCCATCAGTGAGTCGACAAGGGGGACCTACAATGAGCAGTTCTTC.

V is TRBV5-6 and J is TRBJ1-2; 7 positions agree with TRBD1. The V segment lost 5 bases and the J segment 8 bases; nucleotides outside the gene matches: 6. Germline loops: CDR1 SGHDT, CDR2 YYEEEE. This CDR3 spans 12 amino acids. The CDR3 is CASRYDRVGYTF. For the CDR3, the DNA is TGTGCCAGCAGATATGACAGGGTCGGCTACACCTTC. Supplemented by reference TRBV5-6 and TRBJ1-2, the full variable domain reads DAGVTQSPTHLIKTRGQQVTLRCSPKSGHDTVSWYQQALGQGPQFIFQYYEEEERQRGNFPDRFSGHQFPNYSSELNVNALLLGDSALYLCASRYDRVGYTFGSGTRLTVV.

The chain is built from TRBV24-1 and TRBJ2-5; 9 nucleotides line up with TRBD1. There are 15 residues in the CDR3. J lost 5 bases, V lost 5 bases, and 8 bases had no gene match. Looked up from germline, CDR1 is KGHDR and CDR2 is SFDVKD. CDR3 in amino acids: CATSAPTGGMETQYF. The CDR3 nucleotides read TGTGCCACCAGTGCCCCGACAGGGGGGATGGAGACCCAGTACTTC.

This sequence joins TRBV7-2 and TRBJ2-2, with a tentative D call TRBD2 (5 bases). Looked up from germline, CDR1 is SGHTA and CDR2 is FQGNSA. The CDR3 runs to 15 residues. V was pared by 2 bases and J by 4 bases, with 11 bases between. The CDR3 sequence: CASSLRGEGTGELFF. The CDR3 DNA reads TGTGCCAGCAGCTTAAGAGGAGAGGGCACCGGGGAGCTGTTTTTT. Variable domain in full (rest from reference TRBV7-2 and TRBJ2-2): GAGVSQSPSNKVTEKGKDVELRCDPISGHTALYWYRQSLGQGLEFLIYFQGNSAPDKSGLPSDRFSAERTGGSVSTLTIQRTQQEDSAVYLCASSLRGEGTGELFFGEGSRLTVL.